The 19 T cell receptor beta chains in this list originate from one sample, sequenced in a study of spatial heterogeneity in lung cancer. A single record per CDR3 protein comes from TCRdb applying MiXCR to the 5' RACE reads. The profile shows about 61,000 distinct CDR3 sequences, approximately 6% of them singletons. Sample time point: sample taken at primary tumor resection. Material: PBMCs, obtained at surgery. The receptors stem from a female donor with early-stage non-small cell lung cancer.

This clonotype has a handful of counts. This rearrangement joins TRBV12-3 or TRBV12-4 to TRBJ2-1; D call uncertain. CDR3 length equals 14 residues. The V and J ends lost 2 bases and 5 bases respectively, with 10 bases between them. In DNA form, the CDR3 reads TGTGCCAGCAGTTTAAACGGGCCCAACAATGAGCAGTTCTTC. This codes for CASSLNGPNNEQFF.

This clonotype was counted only a few times. The chain uses TRBV4-1 and TRBJ2-3; weak D call: TRBD1 (6 bases). Trimming pared 9 bases from V and 3 bases from J, leaving 13 bases between. The CDR3 totals 13 residues. Per the germline V gene, CDR1 is MGHRA and CDR2 is YSYEKL. The CDR3 DNA reads as TGCGCCAGTAGTCGAGGGGGTACAGATACGCAGTATTTT. Translation: CASSRGGTDTQYF.

This clonotype was detected many times. This chain links TRBV5-5 with TRBJ2-6, with TRBD1 matching over 9 bases. Germline V gene data show CDR1 as SGHKS and CDR2 as YYEKEE (reference sequence). The trim removed 4 bases at V and 4 bases at J, leaving 6 bases unmatched. The CDR3 is 16 residues long. The DNA of the CDR3 is TGTGCCAGCAGCCACACAGGGGGCAGGGGGGCCAACGTCCTGACTTTC. Translation: CASSHTGGRGANVLTF.

The chain uses TRBV20-1 and TRBJ2-3; 11 nucleotides line up with TRBD2. V trimming: 6 bases; J trimming: 1 base; junction bases outside the gene matches: 18. This CDR3 has 19 amino acids. Per the germline V gene, CDR1 is DFQATT and CDR2 is SNEGSKA (reference sequence). The CDR3: CSAPPPPTSGSLGTDTQYF. The CDR3 DNA reads TGCAGTGCCCCCCCACCCCCCACTAGCGGGAGTCTGGGCACAGATACGCAGTATTTT.

The table lists this clonotype with many counts. The CDR3 is CSASSDHYYEQYV. In DNA form, the CDR3 reads TGCAGTGCTAGCTCGGACCACTACTACGAGCAGTACGTC. The chain has TRBV20-1 and TRBJ2-7; D gene uncertain. Trimming pared 3 bases from V and 3 bases from J, leaving 12 bases between. Germline V gene sequence: CDR1 DFQATT, CDR2 SNEGSKA (reference sequence). The CDR3 is 13 amino acids.

This clonotype was seen a few times. DNA for the CDR3: TGTGCCAGCAGCTCCACGACAGCCCTGAACACTGAAGCTTTCTTT. It yields the protein CASSSTTALNTEAFF. The chain uses TRBV7-6 and TRBJ1-1; tentative D call: TRBD1 (5 bases). V lost 4 bases and J 0 bases, leaving 12 bases between the germline ends. The germline gives CDR1 SGHVS, CDR2 FNYEAQ. This CDR3 has 15 residues.

This sequence joins TRBV6-5 and TRBJ2-7, with 7 nucleotides matching TRBD1. V lost 6 bases and J lost 2; bases outside the gene matches: 7. The germline V gene encodes CDR1 MNHEY and CDR2 SVGAGI. This CDR3 region has 14 residues. The CDR3 region is CASSPGGLTYEQYF. The CDR3 DNA sequence: TGTGCCAGCAGCCCAGGGGGTTTAACCTACGAGCAGTACTTC.

This clonotype has only a few counts. The V and J genes are TRBV5-1 and TRBJ1-1; the D gene is possibly TRBD1 (6 bases). V was cut by 7 bases and J by 7 bases, with 17 bases left in between. Per germline, CDR1 SGHRS and CDR2 YFSETQ. The CDR3 extends over 13 amino acids. This CDR3 is CASAGERGGEAFF. CDR3 coding DNA: TGCGCCAGCGCAGGTGAGAGAGGGGGTGAAGCTTTCTTT.

This clonotype was found many times. This chain joins TRBV3-1 and TRBJ2-7, with D tentatively TRBD2 (5 bases). V shed 1 base and J shed 3 bases, with 10 bases lying between them. Germline assignment: CDR1 LGHDT and CDR2 YNNKEL (reference sequence). The CDR3 spans 14 residues. CDR3 loop: CASSQGGSNYEQYF. The CDR3 DNA reads TGTGCCAGCAGCCAAGGAGGGAGCAACTACGAGCAGTACTTC.

This clonotype was counted many times. The chain combines TRBV20-1 with TRBJ1-1; D is uncertain. The length of the CDR3 is 14 residues. Trimming shortened V by 1 base and J by 0 bases, and 9 bases separated the two germline ends. The germline CDR1 and CDR2 sequences are DFQATT and SNEGSKA (reference sequence). The CDR3 reads CSARVKGLNTEAFF. In DNA, the CDR3 is TGCAGTGCTAGAGTTAAAGGCTTGAACACTGAAGCTTTCTTT.

The gene calls are TRBV14 and TRBJ2-3, with 7 bases identical to TRBD2. The CDR3 consists of 15 residues. Trimming cost V 4 bases and J 5 bases; bases outside gene matches: 9. Germline lookup yields CDR1 SGHDN and CDR2 FVKESK. CDR3 sequence: CASSLGSGTRDTQYF. The DNA of the CDR3 is TGTGCCAGCAGCCTTGGGAGCGGGACGAGAGATACGCAGTATTTT.

This clonotype was detected many times. J is TRBJ2-1 and V is TRBV5-8; D is ambiguous. CDR1 is SGHTS and CDR2 is YDEGEE in the germline V gene. The CDR3 spans 15 residues. Trimming shortened V by 5 bases and J by 0 bases, and 12 bases separated the two germline ends. The CDR3 protein is CASSSDTSSYNEQFF. The CDR3 nucleotides read TGTGCCAGCAGTTCTGACACGAGCTCCTACAATGAGCAGTTCTTC.

The V gene is TRBV6-6, the J gene TRBJ2-5, with D perhaps matching TRBD2 (6 bases). CDR1 and CDR2 (germline): MNHNY, SVGAGI (reference sequence). V shed 2 bases and J shed 3 bases, with 16 bases lying between them. The CDR3 extends over 16 amino acids. CDR3 residues: CASSYPTRDLEETQYF. CDR3 nucleotide sequence: TGTGCCAGCAGTTACCCGACCCGGGACTTAGAAGAGACCCAGTACTTC.

Note on this clonotype: Being one base from a much bigger clone, this may be a read error. This chain's CDR3 is CASSFWTRGPNQPQHF. In DNA, the CDR3 is TGTGCCAGCAGCTTTTGGACAAGGGGTCCCAATCAGCCCCAGCATTTT. The V and J genes are TRBV5-5 and TRBJ1-5; perhaps TRBD1 as D (5 bases). Germline V gene lookup returns CDR1 SGHKS and CDR2 YYEKEE (reference sequence). The CDR3 consists of 16 residues. Trimming stripped 2 bases from V and 3 bases from J, with 15 bases between.

This clonotype was counted a few times. This rearrangement joins TRBV6-5 to TRBJ2-7, with D perhaps matching TRBD2 (7 bases). CDR3 size: 15 residues. V lost 2 bases and J lost 2, with 13 bases in between. CDR1 and CDR2 from the germline V gene are MNHEY and SVGAGI. The CDR3 nucleotides read TGTGCCAGCAGTTACGAAGGGGGGGGGCCCTACGAGCAGTACTTC. Protein sequence: CASSYEGGGPYEQYF.

The chain recombines TRBV24-1 with TRBJ1-2; D not resolved. Germline V gene data show CDR1 as KGHDR and CDR2 as SFDVKD. This CDR3 has 12 residues. V lost 2 bases, J lost 8 bases, and 8 bases lay in between. For the CDR3, the DNA is TGTGCCACCAGTGATTCCGTGGGCGGCTACACCTTC. Residues: CATSDSVGGYTF.

This clonotype was picked up many times. The chain carries TRBV27 and TRBJ2-7; TRBD1 matches 10 bases. The CDR3 sequence is 14 residues long. V lost 6 bases, J lost 2 bases, and 4 bases stayed unmatched. Germline CDR1 is MNHEY and CDR2 is SMNVEV (reference sequence). CDR3 in amino acids: CASRDRGGTYEQYV. For the CDR3, the DNA is TGTGCCAGCAGGGACAGGGGGGGAACCTACGAGCAGTACGTC.

This clonotype occurred many times. V gene TRBV20-1 combines with J gene TRBJ2-2; 9 nucleotides align to TRBD2. The germline gives CDR1 DFQATT, CDR2 SNEGSKA (reference sequence). The CDR3 runs 15 residues. Trimming at V came to 6 bases and at J to 1 base, leaving 6 bases not matched to a gene. Here the CDR3 reads CSAAGLAMNTGELFF. The CDR3 nucleotides read TGCAGTGCAGCCGGACTAGCGATGAACACCGGGGAGCTGTTTTTT.

This clonotype was counted ten times or more. The chain is built from TRBV11-2 and TRBJ2-1; TRBD2 agrees at 9 bases. The CDR3 totals 13 residues. After removal of 6 bases from V and 10 bases from J, the junction contained 7 bases not matched to a gene. Germline V gives CDR1 SGHAT, CDR2 FQNNGV. The CDR3 here is CASSNPGLAEQFF. As DNA, the CDR3 is TGTGCCAGCAGTAACCCGGGACTAGCAGAGCAGTTCTTC.